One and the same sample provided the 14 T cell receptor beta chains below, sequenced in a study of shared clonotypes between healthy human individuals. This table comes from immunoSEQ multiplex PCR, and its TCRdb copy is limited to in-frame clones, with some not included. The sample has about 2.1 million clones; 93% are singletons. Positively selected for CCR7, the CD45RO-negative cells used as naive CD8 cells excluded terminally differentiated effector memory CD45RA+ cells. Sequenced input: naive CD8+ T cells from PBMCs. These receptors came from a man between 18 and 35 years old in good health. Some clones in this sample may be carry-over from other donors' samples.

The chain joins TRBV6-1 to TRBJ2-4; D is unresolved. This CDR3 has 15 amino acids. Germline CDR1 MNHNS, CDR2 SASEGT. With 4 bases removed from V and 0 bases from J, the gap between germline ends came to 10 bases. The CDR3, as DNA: TGTGCCAGCAGTGTATTAATGACAGCCAAAAACATTCAGTACTTC. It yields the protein CASSVLMTAKNIQYF.

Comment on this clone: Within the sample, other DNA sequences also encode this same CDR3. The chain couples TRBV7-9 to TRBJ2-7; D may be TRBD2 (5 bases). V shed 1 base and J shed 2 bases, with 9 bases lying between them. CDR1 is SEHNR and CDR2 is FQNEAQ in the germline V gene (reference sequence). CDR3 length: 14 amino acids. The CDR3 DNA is TGTGCCAGCAGCTTAGGTACCGGGACCTACGAGCAGTACTTC. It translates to CASSLGTGTYEQYF. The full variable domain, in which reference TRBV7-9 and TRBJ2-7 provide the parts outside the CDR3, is DTGVSQNPRHKITKRGQNVTFRCDPISEHNRLYWYRQTLGQGPEFLTYFQNEAQLEKSRLLSDRFSAERPKGSFSTLEIQRTEQGDSAMYLCASSLGTGTYEQYFGPGTRLTVT.

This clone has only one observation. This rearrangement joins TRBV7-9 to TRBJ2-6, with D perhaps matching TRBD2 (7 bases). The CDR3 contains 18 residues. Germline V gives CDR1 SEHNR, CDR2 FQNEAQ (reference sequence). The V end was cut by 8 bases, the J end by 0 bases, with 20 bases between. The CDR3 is CASYDRGARDSGANVLTF. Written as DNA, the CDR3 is TGTGCCAGCTACGACCGGGGGGCGCGGGACTCTGGGGCCAACGTCCTGACTTTC.

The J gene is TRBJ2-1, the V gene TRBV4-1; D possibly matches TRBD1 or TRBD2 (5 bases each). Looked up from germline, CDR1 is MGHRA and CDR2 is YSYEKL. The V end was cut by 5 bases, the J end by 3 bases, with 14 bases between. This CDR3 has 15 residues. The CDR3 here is CASSDGALYYNEQFF. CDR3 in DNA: TGCGCCAGCAGCGACGGGGCCCTCTACTACAATGAGCAGTTCTTC.

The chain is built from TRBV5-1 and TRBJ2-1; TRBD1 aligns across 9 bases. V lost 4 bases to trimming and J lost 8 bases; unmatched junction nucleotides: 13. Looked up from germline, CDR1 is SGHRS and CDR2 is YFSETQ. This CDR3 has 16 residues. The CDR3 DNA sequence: TGCGCCAGCAGCGCCGGGGACAGGGAGAGGTTCGATGAGCAGTTCTTC. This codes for CASSAGDRERFDEQFF. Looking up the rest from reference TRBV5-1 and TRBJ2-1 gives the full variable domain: KAGVTQTPRYLIKTRGQQVTLSCSPISGHRSVSWYQQTPGQGLQFLFEYFSETQRNKGNFPGRFSGRQFSNSRSEMNVSTLELGDSALYLCASSAGDRERFDEQFFGPGTRLTVL.

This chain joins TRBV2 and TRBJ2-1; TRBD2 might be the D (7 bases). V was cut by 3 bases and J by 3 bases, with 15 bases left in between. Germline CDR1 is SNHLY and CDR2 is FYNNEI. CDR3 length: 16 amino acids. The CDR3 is CASSDPRGAGYNEQFF. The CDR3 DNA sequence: TGTGCCAGCAGTGACCCTCGGGGGGCGGGCTACAATGAGCAGTTCTTC.

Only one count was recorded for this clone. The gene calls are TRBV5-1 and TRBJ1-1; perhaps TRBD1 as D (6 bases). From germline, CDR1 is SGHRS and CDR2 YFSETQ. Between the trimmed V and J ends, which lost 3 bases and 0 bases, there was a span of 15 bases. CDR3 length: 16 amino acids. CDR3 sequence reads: CASSWSRGDMNTEAFF. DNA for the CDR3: TGCGCCAGCAGCTGGTCTCGCGGGGACATGAACACTGAAGCTTTCTTT.

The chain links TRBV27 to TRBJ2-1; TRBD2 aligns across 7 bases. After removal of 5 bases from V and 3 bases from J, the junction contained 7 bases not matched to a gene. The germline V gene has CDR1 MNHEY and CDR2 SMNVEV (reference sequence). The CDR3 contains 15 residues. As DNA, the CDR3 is TGTGCCAGCAGTCCCTACGCTAGCGGCTACAATGAGCAGTTCTTC. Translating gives CASSPYASGYNEQFF.

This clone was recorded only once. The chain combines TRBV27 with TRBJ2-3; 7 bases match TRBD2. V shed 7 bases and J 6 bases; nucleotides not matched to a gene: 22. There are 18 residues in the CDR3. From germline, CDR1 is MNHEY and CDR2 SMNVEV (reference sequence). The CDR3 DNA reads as TGTGCCAGCATTGGGAGGGTCCCATTAGAAACCGACCCGGATACGCAGTATTTT. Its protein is CASIGRVPLETDPDTQYF.

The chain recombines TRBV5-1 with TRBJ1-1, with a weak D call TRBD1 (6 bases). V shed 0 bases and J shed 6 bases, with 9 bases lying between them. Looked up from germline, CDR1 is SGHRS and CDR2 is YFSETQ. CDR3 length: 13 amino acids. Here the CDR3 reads CASSLEGVAEAFF. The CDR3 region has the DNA TGCGCCAGCAGCTTGGAGGGGGTTGCTGAAGCTTTCTTT. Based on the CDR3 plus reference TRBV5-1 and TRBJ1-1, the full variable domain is KAGVTQTPRYLIKTRGQQVTLSCSPISGHRSVSWYQQTPGQGLQFLFEYFSETQRNKGNFPGRFSGRQFSNSRSEMNVSTLELGDSALYLCASSLEGVAEAFFGQGTRLTVV.

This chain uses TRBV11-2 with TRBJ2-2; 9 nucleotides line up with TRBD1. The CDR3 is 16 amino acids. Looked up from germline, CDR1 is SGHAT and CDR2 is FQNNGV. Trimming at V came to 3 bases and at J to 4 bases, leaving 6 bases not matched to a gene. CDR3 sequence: CASSFRDRVSTGELFF. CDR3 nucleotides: TGTGCCAGCAGCTTCCGGGACAGGGTGAGCACCGGGGAGCTGTTTTTT.

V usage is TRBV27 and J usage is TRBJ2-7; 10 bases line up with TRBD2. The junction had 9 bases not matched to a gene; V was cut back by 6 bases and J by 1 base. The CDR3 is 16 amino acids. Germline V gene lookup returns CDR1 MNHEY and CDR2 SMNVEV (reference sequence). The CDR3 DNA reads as TGTGCCAGCAGGACTGGACTAGCGGCACGGTCCTACGAGCAGTACTTC. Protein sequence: CASRTGLAARSYEQYF.

CDR3 sequence (DNA): TGCGCCAGCAGTCAATCAGGAGACAGTCTCTACGAGCAGTACTTC. Translating it yields CASSQSGDSLYEQYF. The chain links TRBV23-1 to TRBJ2-7, with a weak D call TRBD1 (5 bases). TRBV23-1 has ORF status, its function being uncertain. The CDR3 contains 15 residues. Trimming cost V 0 bases and J 3 bases, with 12 bases left between them.

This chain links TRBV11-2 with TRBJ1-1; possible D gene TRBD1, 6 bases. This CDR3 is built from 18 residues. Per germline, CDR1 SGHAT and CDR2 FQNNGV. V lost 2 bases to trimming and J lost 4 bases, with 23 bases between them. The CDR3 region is CASSLQFLRGLSPTEAFF. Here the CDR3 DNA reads TGTGCCAGCAGCTTACAATTCCTCCGGGGGCTTTCCCCCACTGAAGCTTTCTTT.